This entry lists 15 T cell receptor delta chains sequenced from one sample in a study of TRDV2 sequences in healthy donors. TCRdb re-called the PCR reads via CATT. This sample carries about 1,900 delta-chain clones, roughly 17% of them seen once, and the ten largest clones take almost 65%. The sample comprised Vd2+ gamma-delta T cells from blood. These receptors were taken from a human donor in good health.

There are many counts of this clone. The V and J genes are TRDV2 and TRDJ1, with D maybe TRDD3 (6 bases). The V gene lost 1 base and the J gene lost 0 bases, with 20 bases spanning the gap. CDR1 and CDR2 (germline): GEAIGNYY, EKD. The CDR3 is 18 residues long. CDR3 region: CACDTAAGGLNYTDKLIF. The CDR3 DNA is TGTGCCTGTGACACGGCCGCCGGGGGACTTAATTACACCGATAAACTCATCTTT.

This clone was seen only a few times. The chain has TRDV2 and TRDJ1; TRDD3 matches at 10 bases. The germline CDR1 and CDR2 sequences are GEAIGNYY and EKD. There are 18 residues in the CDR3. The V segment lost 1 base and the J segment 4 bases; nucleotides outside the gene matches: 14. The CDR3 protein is CACDTATGGLTWDDKLIF. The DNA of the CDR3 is TGTGCCTGTGACACGGCGACTGGGGGATTAACCTGGGACGATAAACTCATCTTT.

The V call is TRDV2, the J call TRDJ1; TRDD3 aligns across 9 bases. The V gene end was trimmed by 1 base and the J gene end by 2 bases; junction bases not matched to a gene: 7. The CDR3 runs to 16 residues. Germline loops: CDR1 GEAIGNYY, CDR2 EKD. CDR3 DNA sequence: TGTGCCTGTGACACAGTTTCGCTGGGGGATACCGATAAACTCATCTTT. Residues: CACDTVSLGDTDKLIF.

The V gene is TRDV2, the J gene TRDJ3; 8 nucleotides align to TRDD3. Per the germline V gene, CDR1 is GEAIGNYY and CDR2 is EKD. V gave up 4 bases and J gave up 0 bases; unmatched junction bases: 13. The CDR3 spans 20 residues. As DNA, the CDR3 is TGTGCCTGTGAAAGTCTTACTGGGGGTCACAGCTCCTGGGACACCCGACAGATGTTTTTC. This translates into CACESLTGGHSSWDTRQMFF.

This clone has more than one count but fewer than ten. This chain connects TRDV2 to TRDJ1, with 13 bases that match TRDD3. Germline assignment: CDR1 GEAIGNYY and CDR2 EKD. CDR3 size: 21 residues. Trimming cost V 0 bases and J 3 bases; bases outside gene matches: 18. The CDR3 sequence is CACDTVVLGTGGYASSDKLIF. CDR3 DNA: TGTGCCTGTGACACCGTTGTGCTGGGTACTGGGGGATACGCTTCGTCCGATAAACTCATCTTT.

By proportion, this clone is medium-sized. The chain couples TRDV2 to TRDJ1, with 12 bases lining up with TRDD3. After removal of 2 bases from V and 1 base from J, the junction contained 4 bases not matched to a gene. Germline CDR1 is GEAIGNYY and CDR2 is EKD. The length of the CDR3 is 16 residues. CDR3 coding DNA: TGTGCCTGTGACAGGCTGGGGGATACGGGCACCGATAAACTCATCTTT. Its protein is CACDRLGDTGTDKLIF.

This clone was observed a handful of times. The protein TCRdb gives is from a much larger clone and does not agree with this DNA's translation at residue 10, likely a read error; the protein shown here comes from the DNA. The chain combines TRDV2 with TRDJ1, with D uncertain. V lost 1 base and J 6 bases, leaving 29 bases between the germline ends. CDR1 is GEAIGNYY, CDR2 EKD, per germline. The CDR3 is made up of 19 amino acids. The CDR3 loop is CACDTVAGRTSTIGYKLIF. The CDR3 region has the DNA TGTGCCTGTGACACTGTTGCGGGGCGAACAAGTACAATTGGGTATAAACTCATCTTT.

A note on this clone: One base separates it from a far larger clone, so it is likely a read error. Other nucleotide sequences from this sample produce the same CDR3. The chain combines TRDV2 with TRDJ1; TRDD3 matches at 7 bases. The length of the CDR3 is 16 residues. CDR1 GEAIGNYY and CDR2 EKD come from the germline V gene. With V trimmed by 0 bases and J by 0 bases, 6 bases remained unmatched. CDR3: CACDTLGDRDTDKLIF. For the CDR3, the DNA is TGTGCCTGTGACACCCTAGGGGATAGGGACACCGATAAACTCATCTTT.

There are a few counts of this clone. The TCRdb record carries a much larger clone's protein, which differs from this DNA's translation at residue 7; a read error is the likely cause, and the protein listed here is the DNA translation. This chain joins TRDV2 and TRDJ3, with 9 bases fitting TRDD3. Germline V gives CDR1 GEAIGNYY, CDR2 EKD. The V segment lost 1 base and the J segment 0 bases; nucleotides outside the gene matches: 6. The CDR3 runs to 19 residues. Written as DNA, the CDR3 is TGTGCCTGTGACACGGCTAGGGGATACGCCTCCTGGGACACCCGACAGATGTTTTTC. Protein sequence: CACDTARGYASWDTRQMFF.

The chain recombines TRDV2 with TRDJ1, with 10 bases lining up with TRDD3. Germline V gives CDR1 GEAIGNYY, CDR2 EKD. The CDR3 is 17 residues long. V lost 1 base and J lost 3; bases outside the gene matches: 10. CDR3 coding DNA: TGTGCCTGTGACACTTTAAGTGGGGGATACAACGCCGATAAACTCATCTTT. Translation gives CACDTLSGGYNADKLIF.

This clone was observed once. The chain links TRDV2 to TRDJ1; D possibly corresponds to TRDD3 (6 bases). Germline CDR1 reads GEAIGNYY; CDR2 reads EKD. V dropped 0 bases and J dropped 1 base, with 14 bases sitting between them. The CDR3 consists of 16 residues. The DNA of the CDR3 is TGTGCCTGTGACACCCTAGCGCTGGATACCACCGATAAACTCATCTTT. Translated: CACDTLALDTTDKLIF.

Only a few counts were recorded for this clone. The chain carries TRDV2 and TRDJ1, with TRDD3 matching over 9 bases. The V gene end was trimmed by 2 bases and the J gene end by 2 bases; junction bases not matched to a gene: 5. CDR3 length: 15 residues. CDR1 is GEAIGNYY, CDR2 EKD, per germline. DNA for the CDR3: TGTGCCTGTGACATGGGGGATATCGATACCGATAAACTCATCTTT. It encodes CACDMGDIDTDKLIF.

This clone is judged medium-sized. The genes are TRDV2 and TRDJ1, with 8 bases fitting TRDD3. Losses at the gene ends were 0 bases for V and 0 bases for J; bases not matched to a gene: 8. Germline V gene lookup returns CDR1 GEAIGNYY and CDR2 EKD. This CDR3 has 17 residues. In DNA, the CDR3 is TGTGCCTGTGACACCATGGGGGATCGGGGGAACACCGATAAACTCATCTTT. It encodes CACDTMGDRGNTDKLIF.

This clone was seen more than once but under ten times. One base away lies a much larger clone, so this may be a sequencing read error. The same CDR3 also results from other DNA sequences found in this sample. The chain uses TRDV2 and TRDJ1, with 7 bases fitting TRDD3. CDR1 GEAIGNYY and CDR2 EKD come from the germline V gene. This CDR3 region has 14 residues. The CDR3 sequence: CACDTVGGSDKLIF. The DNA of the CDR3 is TGTGCCTGCGACACCGTGGGGGGATCCGATAAACTCATCTTT.

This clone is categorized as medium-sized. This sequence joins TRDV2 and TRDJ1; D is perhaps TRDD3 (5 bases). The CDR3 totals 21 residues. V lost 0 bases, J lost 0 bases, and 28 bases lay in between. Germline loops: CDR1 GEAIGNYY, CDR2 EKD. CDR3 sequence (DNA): TGTGCCTGTGACACCGTACGGGGGGGGTCAACCAGAGAAGAACACACCGATAAACTCATCTTT. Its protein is CACDTVRGGSTREEHTDKLIF.